What follows are 22 T cell receptor beta chains derived from one specimen sequenced in a study of shared clonotypes between healthy human individuals. Data came from immunoSEQ multiplex PCR; TCRdb stores just in-frame clones and leaves some out. The sample carries more than 2,000,000 clones, 85% to 95% recorded once. The specimen was naive CD4+ T cells from PBMCs. Subset specified: CD45RA+ positively selected. These receptors were taken from a man between 18 and 35 years old in good health. Some clones in this sample may be carry-over from other donors' samples.

The rearrangement links TRBV28 to TRBJ2-5; 7 bases align to TRBD1. The DNA end is more similar to TRBJ2-7, so the J call may be wrong. The germline V gene encodes CDR1 MDHEN and CDR2 SYDVKM. The CDR3 sequence is 15 residues long. Written as DNA, the CDR3 is TGTGCCAGCAGTTTTTACCGGACAGGTCCCTACGAGCAGTACTTC. Amino acid sequence: CASSFYRTGPYEQYF.

J is TRBJ1-2 and V is TRBV6-6, with 7 bases lining up with TRBD1. The CDR3 is 13 amino acids. V dropped 10 bases and J dropped 6; count of bases not matched to a gene: 11. Germline loops: CDR1 MNHNY, CDR2 SVGAGI (reference sequence). CDR3 region: CATTGGGRDGYTF. In DNA form, the CDR3 reads TGTGCCACCACTGGAGGGGGCAGGGATGGCTACACCTTC.

The rearrangement uses TRBV11-3 and TRBJ2-2; tentatively, D is TRBD2 (6 bases). V gave up 6 bases and J gave up 2 bases, with 10 bases separating them. From germline, CDR1 is SGHNT and CDR2 YENEEA. The CDR3 has 14 residues. In DNA, the CDR3 is TGTGCCAGCAGGGATAGCGGTAACACCGGGGAGCTGTTTTTT. Protein product: CASRDSGNTGELFF.

This clone was picked up one time. The chain is built from TRBV28 and TRBJ2-1, with 8 bases identical to TRBD1. The CDR3 is 15 residues long. V trimming: 5 bases; J trimming: 6 bases; junction bases outside the gene matches: 9. From germline, CDR1 is MDHEN and CDR2 SYDVKM. The chain's CDR3 is CASSTGGGRVNEQFF. As DNA, the CDR3 is TGTGCCAGCAGTACAGGGGGTGGCAGGGTCAATGAGCAGTTCTTC.

Regarding this clone: This sample includes further DNA sequences coding for the same CDR3. The V and J genes are TRBV5-1 and TRBJ2-5; 8 bases are shared with TRBD2. The J segment lost 5 bases and the V segment lost 4 bases, leaving 4 bases of the junction unmatched. The CDR3 length is 13 residues. Germline V gives CDR1 SGHRS, CDR2 YFSETQ. CDR3 bases: TGCGCCAGCAGCCCGGGGGGGTCGGAGACCCAGTACTTC. It specifies CASSPGGSETQYF.

This clone has just one count. This sample includes further DNA sequences coding for the same CDR3. V gene TRBV5-1 combines with J gene TRBJ1-1; D might be TRBD1 (6 bases). In germline, CDR1 is SGHRS, CDR2 YFSETQ. CDR3 length equals 14 residues. V was pared by 4 bases and J by 0 bases, with 10 bases between. This chain's CDR3 is CASSPGTMNTEAFF. For the CDR3, the DNA is TGCGCCAGCAGCCCCGGGACAATGAACACTGAAGCTTTCTTT.

This clone appeared a few times. The V and J genes are TRBV7-9 and TRBJ2-2; tentatively, D is TRBD1 or TRBD2 (5 bases each). Trimming pared 5 bases from V and 3 bases from J, leaving 16 bases between. This CDR3 spans 16 amino acids. Germline V gene lookup returns CDR1 SEHNR and CDR2 FQNEAQ (reference sequence). The CDR3: CASSQGPSRDTGELFF. In nucleotides, the CDR3 is TGTGCCAGCAGCCAGGGACCCTCCAGGGACACCGGGGAGCTGTTTTTT.

This chain uses TRBV9 with TRBJ2-2; TRBD2 is a possible D gene (6 bases). CDR3 length: 16 residues. CDR1 and CDR2 from the germline V gene are SGDLS and YYNGEE. Between the trimmed V and J ends, which lost 3 bases and 5 bases, there was a span of 17 bases. CDR3 bases: TGTGCCAGCAGCGGATCTATAGGAGGGCCAACCGGGGAGCTGTTTTTT. This translates into CASSGSIGGPTGELFF.

The chain combines TRBV9 with TRBJ2-1; 8 bases fit TRBD2. Germline lookup yields CDR1 SGDLS and CDR2 YYNGEE. The CDR3 is 15 residues long. Germline trimming cut 2 bases from V and 9 bases from J; bases unmatched to any gene: 10. The CDR3 protein is CASSVSGSWSGEQFF. CDR3 bases: TGTGCCAGCAGCGTGAGCGGGAGTTGGTCAGGTGAGCAGTTCTTC.

This clone was picked up one time. The J gene is TRBJ2-6, the V gene TRBV7-2; weak D call: TRBD1 (6 bases). The CDR3 has 17 residues. V was trimmed by 5 bases and J by 0 bases, leaving 14 bases between them. CDR1 is SGHTA, CDR2 FQGNSA, per germline. The CDR3 reads CASSLRGATSGANVLTF. CDR3 in DNA: TGTGCCAGCAGCCTCAGGGGCGCGACCTCTGGGGCCAACGTCCTGACTTTC.

This clone was seen a few times. The chain links TRBV7-9 to TRBJ2-5; 8 positions agree with TRBD1. The CDR3 covers 13 residues. Germline CDR1 reads SEHNR; CDR2 reads FQNEAQ (reference sequence). V shed 4 bases, J shed 4 bases, and the junction held 2 bases outside the gene matches. CDR3 in DNA: TGTGCCAGCAGCTGGACAGGGAGAGAGACCCAGTACTTC. It specifies CASSWTGRETQYF.

The V and J genes are TRBV5-1 and TRBJ2-3; the match to TRBD1 covers 8 bases. Germline V lookup: CDR1 SGHRS, CDR2 YFSETQ. The CDR3 has 18 residues. J was trimmed by 2 bases and V by 0 bases; bases with no gene match: 11. The CDR3: CASSLVLGTGSPTDTQYF. In nucleotides, the CDR3 is TGCGCCAGCAGCTTGGTTTTGGGGACAGGAAGTCCCACAGATACGCAGTATTTT.

The chain is built from TRBV7-9 and TRBJ2-7; D is perhaps TRBD2 (5 bases). Looked up from germline, CDR1 is SEHNR and CDR2 is FQNEAQ (reference sequence). CDR3 length: 15 residues. V was shortened by 8 bases and J by 0 bases, with 17 bases between the two germline ends. Here the CDR3 reads CASSRRSGSSYEQYF. As DNA, the CDR3 is TGTGCCAGCTCTCGGCGGAGCGGAAGCTCCTACGAGCAGTACTTC.

The chain employs TRBV10-3 and TRBJ2-1, with 11 nucleotides matching TRBD2. In germline, CDR1 is ENHRY, CDR2 SYGVKD. CDR3 length: 16 amino acids. J gave up 3 bases and V 6 bases, and 7 bases lay outside the gene matches. CDR3 sequence: CAIRTPGLAVYNEQFF. The CDR3 nucleotides are TGTGCCATCAGGACCCCGGGACTAGCGGTCTACAATGAGCAGTTCTTC.

The chain couples TRBV13 to TRBJ1-5; 7 bases align to TRBD1. Germline values: CDR1 PRHDT, CDR2 FYEKMQ (reference sequence). Germline trimming cut 3 bases from V and 6 bases from J; bases unmatched to any gene: 5. There are 14 residues in the CDR3. In nucleotides, the CDR3 is TGTGCCAGCAGCTTCCGCCCAGGGGGTCAGCCCCAGCATTTT. Protein sequence: CASSFRPGGQPQHF.

V and J are TRBV30 and TRBJ2-2; D is undetermined. This CDR3 has 14 residues. Germline V CDR1 and CDR2: GTSNPN, SVGIG (reference sequence). The V end lost 4 bases, the J end lost 4 bases, and 13 bases lay between the germline ends. CDR3 in DNA: TGTGCCTGGATGCGGTTCGTTGGCACCGGGGAGCTGTTTTTT. It yields the protein CAWMRFVGTGELFF.

The V call is TRBV5-1, the J call TRBJ2-3; 9 bases are a match to TRBD1. V lost 4 bases and J lost 4; bases outside the gene matches: 10. This CDR3 comprises 16 residues. Germline V gene sequence: CDR1 SGHRS, CDR2 YFSETQ. CDR3 DNA: TGCGCCAGCAGCGCCCGTAATACAGGGGGCCCAGATACGCAGTATTTT. It yields the protein CASSARNTGGPDTQYF. Supplemented by reference TRBV5-1 and TRBJ2-3, the full variable domain reads KAGVTQTPRYLIKTRGQQVTLSCSPISGHRSVSWYQQTPGQGLQFLFEYFSETQRNKGNFPGRFSGRQFSNSRSEMNVSTLELGDSALYLCASSARNTGGPDTQYFGPGTRLTVL.

This clone was recorded once. V gene TRBV19 combines with J gene TRBJ1-2, with D perhaps TRBD1 (6 bases). The germline V gene encodes CDR1 LNHDA and CDR2 SQIVND (reference sequence). Trimming stripped 5 bases from V and 0 bases from J, with 16 bases between. The CDR3 runs 16 residues. CDR3 sequence (DNA): TGTGCCAGTAGTCTGCTAACAGGGTCCGCTAACTATGGCTACACCTTC. Its translation: CASSLLTGSANYGYTF.

This chain joins TRBV5-1 and TRBJ1-2; 7 nucleotides line up with TRBD1. This CDR3 spans 15 amino acids. Germline CDR1 is SGHRS and CDR2 is YFSETQ. The trim removed 3 bases at V and 5 bases at J, leaving 10 bases unmatched. For the CDR3, the DNA is TGCGCCAGCAGCTCCGGACAGGCCCTTAGGTATGGCTACACCTTC. Its protein is CASSSGQALRYGYTF.

For this clone: This sample includes further DNA sequences coding for the same CDR3. The V gene is TRBV29-1, the J gene TRBJ1-1, with D tentatively TRBD1 (6 bases). Between the trimmed V and J ends, which lost 3 bases and 0 bases, there was a span of 8 bases. There are 13 residues in the CDR3. Germline loops: CDR1 SQVTM, CDR2 ANQGSEA. CDR3 DNA: TGCAGCGTTGAGGGGACAATGAACACTGAAGCTTTCTTT. It encodes CSVEGTMNTEAFF.

The chain combines TRBV13 with TRBJ1-1, with D possibly matching TRBD1 (5 bases). The CDR3 sequence is 16 residues long. Trimming cost V 4 bases and J 5 bases, with 20 bases left between them. CDR1 is PRHDT, CDR2 FYEKMQ, per germline (reference sequence). DNA of the CDR3: TGTGCCAGCAGCTCCCGAGGAGGGGCAGTAGGAACTGAAGCTTTCTTT. Translated, it gives CASSSRGGAVGTEAFF.

The rearrangement uses TRBV5-6 and TRBJ1-1, with D tentatively TRBD1 (5 bases). Germline CDR1 is SGHDT and CDR2 is YYEEEE. The CDR3 extends over 13 amino acids. Trimming cost V 2 bases and J 11 bases, with 16 bases left between them. CDR3 sequence (DNA): TGTGCCAGCAGCTTCAATCGGCGGGGGACGGCTTTCTTT. Its translation is CASSFNRRGTAFF.